This T cell receptor (beta chain) is from a study of T cell changes during pregnancy in multiple sclerosis. Germline CDR1 is ENHRY and CDR2 is SYGVKD. CDR3 length: 12 amino acids. Deletions cut 10 bases from V and 4 bases from J, with 11 bases between. Profiled with immunoSEQ multiplex PCR; TCRdb holds only in-frame clones, not every one. The table has more than 55,000 clones, about 93% seen once; the top ten hold approximately 1.6%. The V call is TRBV10-3, the J call TRBJ2-1; D remains ambiguous. Here the sequenced sample was peripheral blood, taken in the first trimester of pregnancy. The origin of this receptor is a female donor in good health, enrolled as a control in a pregnancy study. The CDR3 region has the DNA TGTGCCACCGCGGTTACTTACAATGAGCAGTTCTTC. It translates to CATAVTYNEQFF.